A selection of T cell receptor beta chains follows, all from one sample in a study of blood T cells in healthy people across ages. TCRdb reanalysed the 5' RACE reads using MiXCR and keeps one entry per CDR3 protein. Of roughly 1,800,000 distinct CDR3 sequences in the sample, approximately 50% were seen once. Input material: blood. The receptors here all came from a woman aged 40 to 50 in good health. Each CDR3 is given with its conserved first and last residue. D genes are given only for firm matches. Only some rows state a clone size, as once, few, many or a class for expanded clones.

j_call d_call v_call clone_size cdr3_aa cdr3_nt
TRBJ2-1 . TRBV28 few CASSVAGEEQFF TGTGCCAGCAGCGTCGCAGGGGAGGAGCAGTTCTTC
TRBJ2-1 TRBD2 TRBV2 once CASCDQRGAIYNEQFF TGTGCCAGCTGTGACCAGCGGGGGGCAATCTACAATGAGCAGTTCTTC
TRBJ2-5 TRBD2 TRBV28 . CASSLGRGIQSYNEQYF TGTGCCAGCAGTTTGGGGAGGGGAATACAATCCTACAATGAGCAGTACTTC
TRBJ1-2 . TRBV29-1 . CSMDSDYGYTF TGCAGCATGGACAGCGACTATGGCTACACCTTC
TRBJ2-3 . TRBV20-1 . CSALNAYYPDTQYF TGCAGTGCCCTGAACGCCTATTACCCAGATACGCAGTATTTT
TRBJ1-2 TRBD1 TRBV4-3 few CASSHPGQGTGYGYTF TGCGCCAGCAGCCACCCGGGACAGGGGACTGGCTATGGCTACACCTTC
TRBJ2-4 TRBD2 TRBV28 few CASSLSGLGNIQYF TGTGCCAGCAGTTTATCCGGACTAGGAAACATTCAGTACTTC
TRBJ1-2 TRBD1 TRBV6-2/TRBV6-3 . CASSYSRDRKSYGYTF TGTGCCAGCAGTTACTCGAGGGACAGAAAATCCTATGGCTACACCTTC
TRBJ1-2 TRBD1 TRBV10-3 . CAISEVAGGTYGYTF TGTGCCATCAGTGAGGTGGCAGGGGGCACCTATGGCTACACCTTC
TRBJ1-2 . TRBV4-3 . CASSQDDRNPYGYTF TGCGCCAGCAGCCAAGATGATCGGAACCCCTATGGCTACACCTTC
TRBJ1-2 . TRBV6-5 . CASSYSRGGLYGYTF TGTGCCAGCAGTTACTCTCGGGGAGGACTCTATGGCTACACCTTC
TRBJ1-5 . TRBV20-1 few CSATPRVVVGSQPQHF TGCAGTGCCACTCCGAGGGTCGTGGTTGGTTCTCAGCCCCAGCATTTT
TRBJ2-3 TRBD1 TRBV6-2/TRBV6-3 . CASIDRGADTQYF TGTGCCAGTATTGACAGGGGCGCGGATACGCAGTATTTT
TRBJ2-7 TRBD2 TRBV29-1 many CSVIAGATYEQYF TGCAGCGTTATAGCGGGGGCCACCTACGAGCAGTACTTC
TRBJ1-1 . TRBV28 . CASSLPHRKAFF TGTGCCAGCAGTTTACCCCATAGGAAAGCTTTCTTT
TRBJ1-5 . TRBV24-1 . CATSVGINQPQHF TGTGCCACCAGTGTGGGAATCAATCAGCCCCAGCATTTT
TRBJ1-2 TRBD1 TRBV14 few CASSHPIVRSRDRLYYGYTF TGTGCCAGCAGCCACCCCATCGTCAGGTCCCGGGACAGACTTTACTATGGCTACACCTTC
TRBJ1-3 . TRBV27 . CASSRFAPGTTGNTIYF TGTGCCAGCAGCCGATTCGCCCCCGGGACAACTGGAAACACCATATATTTT
TRBJ2-3 . TRBV4-1 . CASSQGPARTDTQYF TGCGCCAGCAGCCAAGGTCCAGCGCGCACAGATACGCAGTATTTT
TRBJ2-2 TRBD1 TRBV20-1 . CSARALDRGFTGELFF TGCAGTGCTAGAGCCCTTGACAGGGGGTTCACCGGGGAGCTGTTTTTT
TRBJ2-7 . TRBV2 . CASMGWAIEQYF TGTGCCAGCATGGGCTGGGCGATCGAGCAGTACTTC
TRBJ2-7 . TRBV29-1 few CSVARGLGDEQYF TGCAGCGTCGCTCGGGGATTAGGAGACGAGCAGTACTTC
TRBJ1-6 . TRBV20-1 . CSARDWGASYNSPLHF TGCAGTGCTAGAGATTGGGGGGCCTCCTATAATTCACCCCTCCACTTT
TRBJ2-1 TRBD2 TRBV10-3 . CAARGGRSYNEQFF TGTGCCGCGCGCGGGGGGCGCTCCTACAATGAGCAGTTCTTC
TRBJ1-4 TRBD1 TRBV6-5 few CASRQADRGLEKLFF TGTGCCAGCAGGCAAGCAGACAGGGGGCTCGAAAAACTGTTTTTT
TRBJ2-5 . TRBV5-1 few CASSVDIRETQYF TGCGCCAGCAGCGTAGATATTCGAGAGACCCAGTACTTC
TRBJ2-1 . TRBV20-1 . CSAPSVADHNNEQFF TGCAGTGCTCCCTCCGTAGCGGACCACAACAATGAGCAGTTCTTC
TRBJ2-2 . TRBV6-5 . CASSYPGDWGTGELFF TGTGCCAGCAGTTACCCCGGGGATTGGGGCACCGGGGAGCTGTTTTTT
TRBJ2-6 . TRBV6-5 . CASSYGTTPSGANVLTF TGTGCCAGCAGTTACGGGACAACTCCTTCTGGGGCCAACGTCCTGACTTTC
TRBJ2-6 . TRBV18 . CASSPRWQKNSGANVPTF TGTGCCAGCTCACCAAGGTGGCAGAAGAACTCTGGGGCCAACGTCCCGACTTTC
TRBJ1-5 TRBD1 TRBV6-5 few CASSRQTGSNQPQHF TGTGCCAGCAGTCGACAGACAGGGAGCAATCAGCCCCAGCATTTT
TRBJ2-3 TRBD2 TRBV9 few CASSVEIAGGSDTQYF TGTGCCAGCAGCGTAGAGATAGCGGGGGGGTCAGATACGCAGTATTTT
TRBJ1-2 TRBD1 TRBV3-1 . CASSPRDSPNYGYTF TGTGCCAGCAGCCCCCGGGACAGTCCTAACTATGGCTACACCTTC
TRBJ2-5 TRBD1 TRBV28 few CASGLDRGPETQYF TGTGCCAGTGGACTGGACAGGGGCCCGGAGACCCAGTACTTC
TRBJ2-5 . TRBV3-1 . CASSQDQSAETQYF TGTGCCAGCAGCCAAGATCAGTCTGCGGAGACCCAGTACTTC
TRBJ2-1 TRBD2 TRBV28 . CASSYNSGGSYNEQFF TGTGCCAGCAGTTATAATAGCGGGGGGTCCTACAATGAGCAGTTCTTC
TRBJ2-6 . TRBV6-2/TRBV6-3 . CVSTNRGSGANVLTF TGTGTCAGCACCAACCGGGGCTCTGGGGCCAACGTCCTGACTTTC